Listed here are 9 T cell receptor beta chains from one sample, sequenced in a study of a mutant IDH1 vaccine in newly diagnosed glioma. The antigens for these receptors are not known. Stated time point: week 35, safety follow-up. Mutant IDH1 20-mer peptide, at 300 ug, made up each vaccine dose, with topical imiquimod. Measured with immunoSEQ multiplex PCR; TCRdb has only the in-frame clones, and not every one. The table shows tens of thousands of clones, with less than 80% occurring only once. This specimen consisted of PBMCs, obtained from a glioma patient whose treatment included an IDH1 peptide vaccine. These receptors all stem from a man between 40 and 49 years old with glioma.

This chain joins TRBV6-6 and TRBJ2-7, with D perhaps matching TRBD1 (5 bases). Germline values: CDR1 MNHNY, CDR2 SVGAGI (reference sequence). The CDR3 loop spans 15 amino acids. Trimming pared 2 bases from V and 5 bases from J, leaving 16 bases between. The CDR3 DNA sequence: TGTGCCAGCAGTTACCCGGGCGCAGGGAACCACGAGCAGTACGTC. It codes for CASSYPGAGNHEQYV.

CDR3: CASSNGPGNFYEQYF. The CDR3 DNA reads as TGTGCCAGCAGCAACGGCCCGGGCAACTTCTACGAGCAGTACTTC. The chain is built from TRBV5-4 and TRBJ2-7; no clear D. Germline CDR1 and CDR2: SGHNT and YYREEE (reference sequence). With 4 bases removed from V and 3 bases from J, the gap between germline ends came to 17 bases. The length of the CDR3 is 15 residues.

The rearrangement links TRBV11-2 to TRBJ1-2; D not certain. This CDR3 is 14 amino acids long. The germline gives CDR1 SGHAT, CDR2 FQNNGV. The V end was cut by 0 bases, the J end by 8 bases, with 13 bases between. The CDR3 region has the DNA TGTGCCAGCAGCTTAGAGAGCTTAGGCAGCGGCTACACCTTC. Translated, it gives CASSLESLGSGYTF.

This clone was found once. The chain couples TRBV10-2 to TRBJ2-1; 9 nucleotides match TRBD2. CDR1 WSHSY and CDR2 SAAADI come from the germline V gene. The CDR3 has 15 amino acids. The V gene end was trimmed by 8 bases and the J gene end by 2 bases; junction bases not matched to a gene: 7. The CDR3 DNA follows: TGCGCCAGCGGTATGACTAGCGGAACCTACAATGAGCAGTTCTTC. This translates into CASGMTSGTYNEQFF.

The rearrangement uses TRBV14 and TRBJ2-6; D is ambiguous. Trimming took off 1 base at V and 0 bases at J, with 10 bases between the two ends. The germline V gene encodes CDR1 SGHDN and CDR2 FVKESK. This CDR3 region has 17 residues. The CDR3 DNA is TGTGCCAGCAGCCAAGTAGTGTGGAACTCTGGGGCCAACGTCCTGACTTTC. Translated, it gives CASSQVVWNSGANVLTF.

This rearrangement joins TRBV6-5 to TRBJ1-1; the match to TRBD1 covers 7 bases. This CDR3 contains 12 residues. Germline CDR1 reads MNHEY; CDR2 reads SVGAGI. The V gene end was trimmed by 6 bases and the J gene end by 7 bases; junction bases not matched to a gene: 5. The DNA for the CDR3 is TGTGCCAGCAGCCAGACAGGGAGTGAAGCTTTCTTT. Translated, it gives CASSQTGSEAFF.

The rearrangement uses TRBV7-2 and TRBJ2-7; 7 bases fit TRBD1. CDR1 is SGHTA and CDR2 is FQGNSA in the germline V gene. The CDR3 loop spans 13 amino acids. The ends lost 3 bases at V and 6 bases at J; junction bases unmatched: 5. In DNA, the CDR3 is TGTGCCAGCAGCTTTAGGGGGCAGGGCGAGCAGTACGTC. Translated, it gives CASSFRGQGEQYV.

The chain joins TRBV18 to TRBJ2-3, with 7 bases that match TRBD2. The CDR3 loop spans 14 amino acids. Germline V gives CDR1 KGHSH, CDR2 LQKENI. After removal of 4 bases from V and 2 bases from J, the junction contained 3 bases not matched to a gene. DNA of the CDR3: TGTGCCAGCTCACGCGGGAGCAACACAGATACGCAGTATTTT. This gives the protein CASSRGSNTDTQYF. The whole variable domain, filled in from reference TRBV18 and TRBJ2-3, reads NAGVMQNPRHLVRRRGQEARLRCSPMKGHSHVYWYRQLPEEGLKFMVYLQKENIIDESGMPKERFSAEFPKEGPSILRIQQVVRGDSAAYFCASSRGSNTDTQYFGPGTRLTVL.

V is TRBV5-1 and J is TRBJ2-1, with D perhaps TRBD1 (6 bases). In germline, CDR1 is SGHRS, CDR2 YFSETQ. Trimming left V 4 bases short and J 2 bases short, with 10 bases between. This CDR3 is 14 amino acids long. The CDR3 DNA reads as TGCGCCAGCAGCCCACAGGGCCCCTACAATGAGCAGTTCTTC. It encodes CASSPQGPYNEQFF.